Below are 6 T cell receptor beta chains sequenced from a single sample in a study of naive and memory T cell subsets. The beta constant-region primer was an equimolar mix of two oligonucleotides covering TRBC1 and TRBC2. The ligated cDNA underwent four PCR rounds using SP2 and nested alpha and beta constant-region primers. One entry per CDR3 protein results from TCRdb running MiXCR on the UMI-ligation and nested PCR reads. The sample lists tens of thousands of distinct CDR3 sequences; 9% were seen once. The sequencing sample was made of naive CD8+ T cells from blood. The origin of the receptors is a human donor in good health.

This rearrangement joins TRBV5-6 to TRBJ2-5; D might be TRBD2 (5 bases). Germline-derived CDR1 and CDR2 are SGHDT and YYEEEE. CDR3 length equals 13 residues. Trimming stripped 1 base from V and 4 bases from J, with 8 bases between. The CDR3 protein is CASSLRAGETQYF. DNA for the CDR3: TGTGCCAGCAGCTTGCGGGCGGGAGAGACCCAGTACTTC.

J is TRBJ1-5 and V is TRBV27; 8 bases align to TRBD1. Losses at the gene ends were 8 bases for V and 6 bases for J; bases not matched to a gene: 6. Germline-derived CDR1 and CDR2 are MNHEY and SMNVEV (reference sequence). CDR3 length equals 13 residues. CDR3 sequence: CASSTGVAQPQHF. In DNA, the CDR3 is TGTGCCAGCTCGACAGGGGTGGCTCAGCCCCAGCATTTT.

This clonotype was recorded a few times. The rearrangement uses TRBV25-1 and TRBJ2-7, with 7 bases fitting TRBD1. With V trimmed by 2 bases and J by 6 bases, 4 bases remained unmatched. This CDR3 is 13 amino acids long. From germline, CDR1 is MGHDK and CDR2 SYGVNS. The CDR3 protein is CASSEKGGSEQYF. CDR3 nucleotide sequence: TGTGCCAGCAGTGAAAAAGGGGGCAGCGAGCAGTACTTC.

This clonotype was seen many times. The J gene is TRBJ2-7, the V gene TRBV5-1; D is possibly TRBD1 (6 bases). In germline, CDR1 is SGHRS, CDR2 YFSETQ. V gave up 0 bases and J gave up 3 bases, with 10 bases separating them. This CDR3 contains 14 residues. CDR3: CASSLAGDNYEQYF. The CDR3 DNA follows: TGCGCCAGCAGCTTGGCCGGGGACAACTACGAGCAGTACTTC.

The chain joins TRBV6-2 or TRBV6-3 to TRBJ2-4, with no clear D. The germline CDR1 and CDR2 sequences are MNHEY and SVGEGT. The CDR3 extends over 16 amino acids. Trimming stripped 7 bases from V and 0 bases from J, with 16 bases between. CDR3 sequence reads: CASTKKGFLAKNIQYF. The CDR3 DNA is TGTGCCAGCACCAAGAAAGGCTTTTTAGCCAAAAACATTCAGTACTTC.

The genes are TRBV29-1 and TRBJ2-7; the match to TRBD2 covers 16 bases. Per the germline V gene, CDR1 is SQVTM and CDR2 is ANQGSEA. This CDR3 is 16 amino acids long. Trimming at V came to 6 bases and at J to 5 bases, leaving 10 bases not matched to a gene. CDR3 residues: CSVYWGLAGGSHEQYF. DNA of the CDR3: TGCAGCGTCTACTGGGGACTAGCGGGAGGGTCACACGAGCAGTACTTC.